Listed below are T cell receptor beta chains from one sample, sequenced in a study of T-cell memory formation after mild COVID-19. TCRdb re-called the 5' RACE reads with MiXCR, one entry per CDR3 protein. The sample shows roughly 250,000 distinct CDR3 sequences, about a sixth of them seen only once. Sequences were obtained from PBMCs or a T cell subset sorted from them (not recorded which). All receptors come from a young man who had mild COVID-19 (a few samples of this study predate the infection). Cell type and time point are not known. Each CDR3 is given with its conserved first and last residue. The order of the fields is D gene, clone size, V gene, J gene, CDR3 protein, CDR3 DNA. D genes are given only for firm matches. Some rows mark clone size as missing; the rest say once, few, many or name a class of expanded clone.

TRBD2	NA	TRBV7-2	TRBJ2-7	CASKGGGANEQYF	TGTGCCAGCAAGGGCGGGGGGGCCAACGAGCAGTACTTC
TRBD2	NA	TRBV7-9	TRBJ2-7	CATGGDEQYF	TGTGCCACCGGGGGGGATGAGCAGTACTTC
NA	NA	TRBV7-2	TRBJ1-4	CASTTRWGNEKLFF	TGTGCCAGCACCACCCGATGGGGTAATGAAAAACTGTTTTTT
NA	NA	TRBV4-3	TRBJ1-5	CASSQDGPGAYSNQPQHF	TGCGCCAGCAGCCAAGATGGTCCAGGGGCCTATAGCAATCAGCCCCAGCATTTT
NA	many	TRBV6-5	TRBJ1-1	CASSYRPQVSTEAFF	TGTGCCAGCAGTTACCGGCCTCAGGTGAGCACTGAAGCTTTCTTT
NA	few	TRBV20-1	TRBJ1-5	CSARDGGRQPQHF	TGCAGTGCTAGAGATGGGGGGCGTCAGCCCCAGCATTTT
NA	NA	TRBV7-3	TRBJ2-3	CASSETRSTDTQYF	TGTGCCAGCAGCGAGACTAGAAGCACAGATACGCAGTATTTT
TRBD1	NA	TRBV2	TRBJ2-2	CASSGTGAGELFF	TGTGCCAGCAGTGGAACAGGGGCCGGGGAGCTGTTTTTT
NA	many	TRBV2	TRBJ2-3	CASGGASRTDTQYF	TGTGCCAGCGGGGGGGCCTCACGCACAGATACGCAGTATTTT
NA	NA	TRBV18	TRBJ1-4	CASSSGLTTAWGKLFF	TGTGCCAGCTCATCAGGACTTACGACCGCTTGGGGGAAACTGTTTTTT
NA	NA	TRBV20-1	TRBJ1-1	CSASGQADTEAFF	TGCAGTGCTAGCGGTCAGGCCGACACTGAAGCTTTCTTT
NA	few	TRBV7-2	TRBJ2-5	CASSLEHSQETQYF	TGTGCCAGCAGCTTAGAGCACAGCCAGGAGACCCAGTACTTC
NA	many	TRBV2	TRBJ1-2	CASTERGGDGYTF	TGTGCCAGCACGGAGAGGGGTGGAGACGGCTACACCTTC
NA	few	TRBV6-2/TRBV6-3	TRBJ2-2	CASSYPTGTRAGELFF	TGTGCCAGCAGTTACCCGACAGGGACTCGGGCCGGGGAGCTGTTTTTT
NA	few	TRBV29-1	TRBJ2-6	CSVLVSSGANVLTF	TGCAGCGTTTTGGTGAGCTCTGGGGCCAACGTCCTGACTTTC
NA	NA	TRBV12-2	TRBJ1-5	CASRLAQGRYSNQPQHF	TGTGCAAGTCGCTTAGCGCAGGGCAGATATAGCAATCAGCCCCAGCATTTT
NA	once	TRBV18	TRBJ2-5	CASSPPGHQETQYF	TGTGCCAGCTCACCACCGGGTCACCAAGAGACCCAGTACTTC
NA	NA	TRBV4-2	TRBJ1-5	CASSQPLAGTRHGNQPQHF	TGTGCCAGCAGCCAACCCCTAGCGGGGACTCGGCACGGCAATCAGCCCCAGCATTTT
TRBD2	once	TRBV4-2	TRBJ2-2	CASSQVSGGGNTGELFF	TGTGCCAGCAGCCAAGTTAGCGGGGGAGGGAACACCGGGGAGCTGTTTTTT
NA	few	TRBV7-2	TRBJ1-1	CASSLGPRTEAFF	TGTGCCAGCAGCTTGGGCCCCCGGACTGAAGCTTTCTTT
NA	few	TRBV7-9	TRBJ1-2	CASSLRDASYTF	TGTGCCAGCAGCTTAAGAGACGCTAGCTACACCTTC
TRBD2	few	TRBV5-1	TRBJ2-3	CASSRTSGQPPNTQYF	TGCGCCAGCAGCCGGACTAGCGGGCAACCCCCGAATACGCAGTATTTT
NA	NA	TRBV4-2	TRBJ2-3	CASSQEWDFRTDTQYF	TGTGCCAGCAGCCAAGAATGGGACTTTAGAACAGATACGCAGTATTTT
NA	NA	TRBV5-6	TRBJ2-2	CASRNSWGGELFF	TGTGCCAGCAGAAATTCCTGGGGCGGGGAGCTGTTTTTT
NA	many	TRBV18	TRBJ2-5	CASSPPGQETQYF	TGTGCCAGCTCACCACCAGGACAAGAGACCCAGTACTTC
NA	NA	TRBV6-6	TRBJ1-3	CASSYRGSGNTIYF	TGTGCCAGCAGTTACCGGGGCTCTGGAAACACCATATATTTT
NA	NA	TRBV4-3	TRBJ1-4	CASSQDRQGNEKLFF	TGCGCCAGCAGCCAAGATCGTCAGGGGAATGAAAAACTGTTTTTT
NA	NA	TRBV12-3/TRBV12-4	TRBJ2-1	CASSIPGQVNEQFF	TGTGCCAGCAGTATACCGGGACAAGTAAATGAGCAGTTCTTC
NA	few	TRBV29-1	TRBJ1-2	CSARVASANYGYTF	TGCAGCGCCCGGGTGGCATCCGCTAACTATGGCTACACCTTC
NA	NA	TRBV18	TRBJ1-1	CASSPPGQIDTEAFF	TGTGCCAGCTCACCACCGGGACAAATCGACACTGAAGCTTTCTTT
TRBD1	NA	TRBV5-1	TRBJ2-3	CASSQGEVGTQYF	TGCGCCAGCAGCCAGGGGGAAGTCGGGACGCAGTATTTT
NA	few	TRBV29-1	TRBJ2-5	CSAGTPFETQYF	TGCAGCGCTGGTACCCCGTTTGAGACCCAGTACTTC
NA	few	TRBV7-3	TRBJ2-5	CASSRGRSMETQYF	TGTGCCAGCAGCCGGGGACGGAGCATGGAGACCCAGTACTTC
NA	few	TRBV7-2	TRBJ1-2	CASSLVGTRPGGYTF	TGTGCCAGCAGCTTAGTAGGGACGAGGCCTGGTGGCTACACCTTC
NA	many	TRBV13	TRBJ2-7	CASSLERPGASSYEQYF	TGTGCCAGCAGCTTAGAACGCCCGGGTGCTAGCTCCTACGAGCAGTACTTC
TRBD2	many	TRBV10-3	TRBJ2-3	CAVQEPTSGGANTQYF	TGTGCCGTTCAGGAACCGACTAGCGGGGGGGCAAATACGCAGTATTTT
TRBD2	few	TRBV24-1	TRBJ2-1	CATSDSAGGRYNEQFF	TGTGCCACCAGTGATTCAGCGGGGGGACGGTACAATGAGCAGTTCTTC
NA	once	TRBV27	TRBJ2-1	CATRGGLSSYNEQFF	TGTGCCACGAGGGGAGGTTTAAGCTCCTACAATGAGCAGTTCTTC
TRBD1	NA	TRBV5-1	TRBJ1-4	CASSLGQGAFNEKLFF	TGCGCCAGCAGCTTGGGACAGGGGGCGTTTAATGAAAAACTGTTTTTT
NA	few	TRBV5-6	TRBJ2-1	CASSRPDNEQFF	TGTGCCAGCAGCCGTCCCGACAATGAGCAGTTCTTC